This T cell receptor beta chain was recovered during a study of beta chain features in type 1 diabetes. Turning to the study itself: Sorted cell examination encompassed roughly 98,000,000 cells across all samples.

J gave up 0 bases and V 5 bases, and 10 bases lay outside the gene matches. The CDR3 is 17 residues long. The germline CDR1 and CDR2 sequences are SGHTA and FQGNSA. Sequencing targeted expressed TCRB transcripts, as all isolated RNA had been reverse transcribed. TCRdb's table, derived via immunoSEQ multiplex PCR, lists solely in-frame clones and lacks some. The table records some 150,000 clones, nearly 9.5% of them present only once. The sequence came from a man aged 18-30 years in good health. Source material: central memory CD4+ T cells from blood. The chain links TRBV7-2 to TRBJ2-3, with 8 bases fitting TRBD2. In nucleotides, the CDR3 is TGTGCCAGCAGCCATCTCCGACTAGCGTCTAGCACAGATACGCAGTATTTT. As protein: CASSHLRLASSTDTQYF.